This TCR beta chain was recorded in a study of human T cells and chemical hapten exposure. In the study overall: The study lasted approximately 25 weeks, and patients were dosed weekly with diphenylcyclopropenone on the scalp throughout. General study results and limits: PT1 expanded TCR counts correlated positively with patch test score.

Time point noted: patch test 3, about 24 weeks after DPC sensitization. Treatment specified: therapeutic diphenylcyclopropenone sensitization with weekly scalp DPC. Blood was drawn before each patch test was applied. TCRdb re-analysed the RACE reads in MiXCR, keeping a single row per CDR3 protein. The data contain 110,000 or so distinct CDR3 sequences, under 40% of them seen just once; the ten biggest clones take up roughly 2.5%. With respect to this clonotype: Its antigen is unknown.

The CDR3 is 14 residues long. V lost 4 bases and J 4 bases, leaving 10 bases between the germline ends. Germline loops: CDR1 MNHEY, CDR2 SMNVEV (reference sequence). This chain connects TRBV27 to TRBJ1-4, with D maybe TRBD1 (5 bases). The sample consisted of whole blood, taken in connection with sensitization to the hapten diphenylcyclopropenone (DPC). The clonotype originates from a middle-aged man with alopecia areata. Some clones in this sample may be carry-over from other donors' samples. Written as DNA, the CDR3 is TGTGCCAGCAGTTACGGTGGGGGTAATGAAAAACTGTTTTTT. Its translation is CASSYGGGNEKLFF.